This TCR beta chain was captured by sequencing in a study of shared clonotypes between healthy human individuals. Findings and limits, study-wide: The authors expected sequencing depth to affect clonotype sharing among donors. Larger estimated richness was generally recorded for naive subsets relative to memory subsets.

V lost 1 base and J 3 bases, leaving 16 bases between the germline ends. Per the germline V gene, CDR1 is SEHNR and CDR2 is FQNEAQ (reference sequence). CDR3 length: 16 amino acids. A deep-level run was used for the assay. Data came from immunoSEQ multiplex PCR; TCRdb stores just in-frame clones and leaves some out. Of about 2.1 million clones in the sample, 85% to 95% were seen once. As for this clone: Its antigen remains unidentified.

Terminally differentiated effector memory CD45RA+ cells were left out of the naive CD8 fraction, which was CD45RO-negative and positively selected for CCR7. Only Caucasian adults living in Nashville, Tennessee served as donors. The sequence was collected from a man younger than 35 in good health. Some clones in this sample may be carry-over from other donors' samples. The chain joins TRBV7-9 to TRBJ2-7; tentatively, D is TRBD2 (6 bases). Input material: naive CD8+ T cells from PBMCs. The CDR3 here is CASSLGEGGRVYEQYF. CDR3 sequence (DNA): TGTGCCAGCAGCTTAGGTGAAGGAGGGAGAGTCTACGAGCAGTACTTC.